These 32 T cell receptor beta chains came from one sample sequenced in a study of blood T cell repertoires in COVID-19. Method: immunoSEQ multiplex PCR; TCRdb's copy keeps in-frame clones and lacks some. The data show over 120,000 clones, about 76% seen once. Material: peripheral blood. The source of these receptors is a woman aged 65 to 85 with COVID-19, enrolled during active disease.

The rearrangement uses TRBV11-2 and TRBJ2-5; a weak D match, TRBD2 (6 bases). CDR1 and CDR2 from the germline V gene are SGHAT and FQNNGV. The V gene lost 5 bases and the J gene lost 5 bases, with 15 bases spanning the gap. The length of the CDR3 is 14 residues. In DNA form, the CDR3 reads TGTGCCAGCAGCCCTCGTGGAGGGTGGGAGACCCAGTACTTC. This gives the protein CASSPRGGWETQYF.

The J gene is TRBJ1-1, the V gene TRBV19; TRBD1 agrees at 12 bases. V shed 7 bases, J shed 4 bases, and the junction held 13 bases outside the gene matches. Germline CDR1 LNHDA, CDR2 SQIVND (reference sequence). The CDR3 is 17 residues long. CDR3 protein: CASIPRDRGLMGTEAFF. For the CDR3, the DNA is TGTGCCAGTATTCCCCGGGACAGGGGGCTGATGGGCACTGAAGCTTTCTTT.

CDR3 sequence reads: CASSDPGQGHGYTF. DNA of the CDR3: TGCGCCAGCAGCGATCCAGGACAGGGCCATGGCTACACCTTC. V and J are TRBV5-1 and TRBJ1-2, with TRBD1 identical over 8 bases. Trimming cost V 4 bases and J 6 bases; bases outside gene matches: 8. Germline V gene lookup returns CDR1 SGHRS and CDR2 YFSETQ. CDR3 size: 14 residues. Together with reference TRBV5-1 and TRBJ1-2, the CDR3 gives the full variable domain: KAGVTQTPRYLIKTRGQQVTLSCSPISGHRSVSWYQQTPGQGLQFLFEYFSETQRNKGNFPGRFSGRQFSNSRSEMNVSTLELGDSALYLCASSDPGQGHGYTFGSGTRLTVV.

This chain uses TRBV5-4 with TRBJ1-2, with TRBD1 identical over 7 bases. V shed 3 bases, J shed 3 bases, and the junction held 2 bases outside the gene matches. Germline V gives CDR1 SGHNT, CDR2 YYREEE (reference sequence). The CDR3 consists of 13 residues. In DNA, the CDR3 is TGTGCCAGCAGCTCTACAGGGGACTATGGCTACACCTTC. It is translated as CASSSTGDYGYTF.

This clone was recorded only once. The V gene is TRBV6-2 or TRBV6-3, the J gene TRBJ2-2; TRBD2 agrees at 8 bases. V dropped 4 bases and J dropped 6; count of bases not matched to a gene: 7. Germline-derived CDR1 and CDR2 are MNHEY and SVGEGT. The CDR3 is 15 amino acids. The CDR3 region is CASSSREGIAGELFF. The CDR3 coding sequence is TGTGCCAGCAGTTCACGGGAGGGTATAGCCGGGGAGCTGTTTTTT.

The chain couples TRBV6-2 or TRBV6-3 to TRBJ1-1; D not certain. There are 18 residues in the CDR3. CDR1 is MNHEY, CDR2 SVGEGT, per germline. Trimming removed 5 bases at V and 5 bases at J, with 27 bases between. The CDR3 here is CASSEGGKTSGFMTEAFF. In DNA, the CDR3 is TGTGCCAGCAGTGAGGGAGGGAAGACGTCGGGTTTTATGACTGAAGCTTTCTTT.

The gene calls are TRBV19 and TRBJ2-5; D ambiguous. Trimming took 5 bases from V and 5 from J, leaving 6 bases between them. Germline CDR1 LNHDA, CDR2 SQIVND (reference sequence). CDR3 size: 11 residues. The CDR3 here is CASSSAETQYF. Written as DNA, the CDR3 is TGTGCCAGTAGTTCTGCGGAGACCCAGTACTTC.

The chain links TRBV9 to TRBJ2-1, with D hard to call. Looked up from germline, CDR1 is SGDLS and CDR2 is YYNGEE. CDR3 length equals 15 residues. The ends were cut back, 0 bases at V and 4 bases at J, with 11 bases in the middle. The DNA of the CDR3 is TGTGCCAGCAGCGTAGATGTGGGCTCTTACAATGAGCAGTTCTTC. Translating it yields CASSVDVGSYNEQFF.

The chain recombines TRBV6-6 with TRBJ1-5; TRBD1 matches at 7 bases. The CDR3 is made up of 15 amino acids. CDR1 and CDR2 from the germline V gene are MNHNY and SVGAGI (reference sequence). V lost 6 bases to trimming and J lost 1 base; unmatched junction nucleotides: 6. The CDR3 region has the DNA TGTGCCAGCAGATCGACAGGGTCGAGCAATCAGCCCCAGCATTTT. It codes for CASRSTGSSNQPQHF.

V gene TRBV5-4 combines with J gene TRBJ2-1; 13 positions match TRBD2. The length of the CDR3 is 15 residues. The V gene's germline CDR1 is SGHNT and CDR2 YYREEE (reference sequence). J lost 8 bases, V lost 2 bases, and 4 bases had no gene match. In DNA, the CDR3 is TGTGCCAGCAGCTTAACTAGCGGGGGGGCCCATGAGCAGTTCTTC. This gives the protein CASSLTSGGAHEQFF.

The chain is built from TRBV7-9 and TRBJ1-2; D is ambiguous. V was clipped by 4 bases and J by 1 base, with 7 bases between them. The CDR3 runs to 13 residues. Germline V gene sequence: CDR1 SEHNR, CDR2 FQNEAQ (reference sequence). CDR3: CASSSTFNYGYTF. CDR3 nucleotides: TGTGCCAGCAGCTCAACTTTTAACTATGGCTACACCTTC. The whole variable domain, filled in from reference TRBV7-9 and TRBJ1-2, reads DTGVSQNPRHKITKRGQNVTFRCDPISEHNRLYWYRQTLGQGPEFLTYFQNEAQLEKSRLLSDRFSAERPKGSFSTLEIQRTEQGDSAMYLCASSSTFNYGYTFGSGTRLTVV.

This rearrangement joins TRBV5-5 to TRBJ2-7; TRBD1 aligns across 7 bases. J lost 2 bases, V lost 3 bases, and 5 bases had no gene match. Germline CDR1 reads SGHKS; CDR2 reads YYEKEE (reference sequence). This CDR3 is built from 14 residues. The CDR3 loop reads CASSSTGFTYEQYF. In DNA form, the CDR3 reads TGTGCCAGCAGCTCGACAGGGTTTACCTACGAGCAGTACTTC. Full variable domain (remainder filled in from reference TRBV5-5 and TRBJ2-7): DAGVTQSPTHLIKTRGQQVTLRCSPISGHKSVSWYQQVLGQGPQFIFQYYEKEERGRGNFPDRFSARQFPNYSSELNVNALLLGDSALYLCASSSTGFTYEQYFGPGTRLTVT.

A few counts support this clone. V usage is TRBV3-1 (or the pseudogene TRBV3-2) and J usage is TRBJ1-2; a weak D match, TRBD1 (5 bases). CDR3 length equals 16 residues. V was pared by 1 base and J by 4 bases, with 16 bases between. The germline gives CDR1 LGHDT, CDR2 YNNKEL (reference sequence). The CDR3 region has the DNA TGTGCCAGCAGCCAAGCAACCCCTCGGGGGACCTATGGCTACACCTTC. It encodes CASSQATPRGTYGYTF.

The gene calls are TRBV10-3 and TRBJ2-1, with 8 bases lining up with TRBD1. The CDR3 covers 15 residues. The V gene's germline CDR1 is ENHRY and CDR2 SYGVKD. V shed 7 bases and J 5 bases; nucleotides not matched to a gene: 10. The CDR3 spells CAITASRDRNNEQFF. Here the CDR3 DNA reads TGTGCCATCACCGCCTCGAGGGACAGGAACAATGAGCAGTTCTTC.

The chain carries TRBV29-1 and TRBJ1-2; D might be TRBD1 (6 bases). Trimming left V 6 bases short and J 8 bases short, with 25 bases between. CDR3 length: 15 amino acids. Germline assignment: CDR1 SQVTM and CDR2 ANQGSEA. The CDR3 DNA sequence: TGCAGCGTCCCTCGGGGGGCAGGTGGTGGTATGGGCTACACCTTC. This sequence encodes CSVPRGAGGGMGYTF.

J is TRBJ1-2 and V is TRBV5-6; 9 positions match TRBD1. The germline CDR1 and CDR2 sequences are SGHDT and YYEEEE. The trim removed 2 bases at V and 5 bases at J, leaving 4 bases unmatched. CDR3 length equals 14 residues. The CDR3 sequence: CASSFGTGIYGYTF. Here the CDR3 DNA reads TGTGCCAGCAGCTTCGGGACAGGGATATATGGCTACACCTTC. Full variable domain (rest looked up from reference TRBV5-6 and TRBJ1-2): DAGVTQSPTHLIKTRGQQVTLRCSPKSGHDTVSWYQQALGQGPQFIFQYYEEEERQRGNFPDRFSGHQFPNYSSELNVNALLLGDSALYLCASSFGTGIYGYTFGSGTRLTVV.

CDR3 region: CASSSGQASGYTF. The CDR3 nucleotides are TGCGCCAGCAGCTCAGGACAGGCTAGTGGCTACACCTTC. The chain uses TRBV5-1 and TRBJ1-2; 7 bases agree with TRBD1. This CDR3 spans 13 amino acids. After removal of 3 bases from V and 7 bases from J, the junction contained 6 bases not matched to a gene. From germline, CDR1 is SGHRS and CDR2 YFSETQ.

Here the CDR3 reads CASSGSGSGYRELFF. The CDR3 DNA follows: TGTGCCAGCAGCGGCTCGGGGAGTGGGTACCGGGAGCTGTTTTTT. The chain couples TRBV6-5 to TRBJ2-2, with a weak D call TRBD2 (5 bases). The germline CDR1 and CDR2 sequences are MNHEY and SVGAGI. The V end was cut by 6 bases, the J end by 9 bases, with 20 bases between. The CDR3 length is 15 residues.

The CDR3 region has the DNA TGCGCCAGCAGCCTATTACAGAGTTCGAACACTGAAGCTTTCTTT. This encodes CASSLLQSSNTEAFF. The chain couples TRBV10-1 to TRBJ1-1; D is unresolved. V lost 6 bases, J lost 1 base, and 15 bases lay in between. The germline V gene encodes CDR1 WNHNN and CDR2 SYGVQD (reference sequence). The CDR3 extends over 15 amino acids.

The V gene is TRBV11-3, the J gene TRBJ2-7; 7 positions match TRBD1. The CDR3 is made up of 14 amino acids. Germline lookup yields CDR1 SGHNT and CDR2 YENEEA. V gave up 2 bases and J gave up 4 bases; unmatched junction bases: 5. The CDR3 reads CASSLQGEKYEQYF. The CDR3 bases are TGTGCCAGCAGCTTACAGGGGGAAAAATACGAGCAGTACTTC.

The V gene is TRBV18, the J gene TRBJ1-1, with D possibly being TRBD1 (5 bases). V gave up 7 bases and J gave up 1 base, with 22 bases separating them. Germline values: CDR1 KGHSH, CDR2 LQKENI. The CDR3 extends over 17 amino acids. The CDR3 here is CASFILPSADRNTEAFF. CDR3 coding DNA: TGTGCCAGCTTCATCCTACCCTCCGCAGACAGGAACACTGAAGCTTTCTTT.

This clone was observed once. The same CDR3 is also encoded by other DNA sequences in this sample. This sequence joins TRBV28 and TRBJ1-1; tentatively, D is TRBD1 (5 bases). This CDR3 comprises 12 residues. Trimming took 3 bases from V and 4 from J, leaving 6 bases between them. In germline, CDR1 is MDHEN, CDR2 SYDVKM. CDR3: CASSFRVTEAFF. In DNA, the CDR3 is TGTGCCAGCAGTTTCAGGGTCACTGAAGCTTTCTTT. The full variable domain, with the rest looked up from reference TRBV28 and TRBJ1-1, is DVKVTQSSRYLVKRTGEKVFLECVQDMDHENMFWYRQDPGLGLRLIYFSYDVKMKEKGDIPEGYSVSREKKERFSLILESASTNQTSMYLCASSFRVTEAFFGQGTRLTVV.

The gene calls are TRBV5-1 and TRBJ1-4; 9 bases match TRBD1. Trimming at V came to 0 bases and at J to 3 bases, leaving 3 bases not matched to a gene. The germline gives CDR1 SGHRS, CDR2 YFSETQ. CDR3 length equals 16 residues. The CDR3 DNA reads TGCGCCAGCAGCTTGGGGCGACAGGGGGCTAATGAAAAACTGTTTTTT. Protein: CASSLGRQGANEKLFF. The entire variable domain, with the rest obtained from reference TRBV5-1 and TRBJ1-4, is as follows: KAGVTQTPRYLIKTRGQQVTLSCSPISGHRSVSWYQQTPGQGLQFLFEYFSETQRNKGNFPGRFSGRQFSNSRSEMNVSTLELGDSALYLCASSLGRQGANEKLFFGSGTQLSVL.

The chain links TRBV30 to TRBJ1-1; no definite D call. Germline CDR1 is GTSNPN and CDR2 is SVGIG (reference sequence). Trimming stripped 3 bases from V and 0 bases from J, with 5 bases between. The CDR3 consists of 12 residues. The CDR3 coding sequence is TGTGCCTGGAGCCCAGTGAACACTGAAGCTTTCTTT. It translates to CAWSPVNTEAFF.

The genes are TRBV5-1 and TRBJ2-5; TRBD1 matches 9 bases. Germline assignment: CDR1 SGHRS and CDR2 YFSETQ. Germline trimming cut 2 bases from V and 5 bases from J; bases unmatched to any gene: 4. This CDR3 spans 14 amino acids. The CDR3 reads CASSFGTGLETQYF. The CDR3 DNA reads TGCGCCAGCAGCTTCGGGACAGGGTTGGAGACCCAGTACTTC.

The gene calls are TRBV7-8 and TRBJ1-3; D is perhaps TRBD1 (6 bases). The CDR3 runs to 14 residues. Germline V gene data show CDR1 as SGHVS and CDR2 as FQNEAQ. The V end was cut by 4 bases, the J end by 2 bases, with 9 bases between. CDR3 sequence reads: CASSSAGAGNTIYF. CDR3 nucleotide sequence: TGTGCCAGCAGCTCGGCAGGGGCTGGAAACACCATATATTTT. The complete variable domain, with remaining parts taken from reference TRBV7-8 and TRBJ1-3, reads GAGVSQSPRYKVAKRGQDVALRCDPISGHVSLFWYQQALGQGPEFLTYFQNEAQLDKSGLPSDRFFAERPEGSVSTLKIQRTQQEDSAVYLCASSSAGAGNTIYFGEGSWLTVV.

This clone was detected only a few times. CDR3 nucleotides: TGTGCCAGCAGCCAAGATCTAGGCCAGGGGGCCGCCGGGGAGCTGTTTTTT. This codes for CASSQDLGQGAAGELFF. The genes are TRBV4-2 and TRBJ2-2; 8 bases fit TRBD1. Germline CDR1 reads LGHNA; CDR2 reads YNFKEQ. Unmatched junction bases numbered 9, after V lost 0 bases and J lost 6 bases. The CDR3 spans 17 residues.

The chain joins TRBV7-9 to TRBJ2-3; TRBD2 agrees at 7 bases. V lost 5 bases, J lost 3 bases, and 14 bases stayed unmatched. CDR1 is SEHNR and CDR2 is FQNEAQ in the germline V gene (reference sequence). The CDR3 is 17 residues long. CDR3: CASSPRVAGVFTDTQYF. The CDR3, as DNA: TGTGCCAGCAGCCCCCGCGTCGCGGGGGTTTTTACAGATACGCAGTATTTT.

The rearrangement links TRBV18 to TRBJ2-6; D unresolved. The CDR3 contains 14 residues. Germline assignment: CDR1 KGHSH and CDR2 LQKENI. Trimming took 8 bases from V and 1 from J, leaving 9 bases between them. CDR3 region: CASASLSGANVLTF. Here the CDR3 DNA reads TGTGCCAGCGCCTCCCTATCTGGGGCCAACGTCCTGACTTTC.

The chain has TRBV9 and TRBJ2-2; no clear D gene. Germline V gene sequence: CDR1 SGDLS, CDR2 YYNGEE. V was shortened by 4 bases and J by 7 bases, with 14 bases between the two germline ends. The CDR3 has 14 amino acids. The CDR3 nucleotides read TGTGCCAGCAGCCCCCACCTTGAGAGCGGGGAGCTGTTTTTT. It specifies CASSPHLESGELFF.

The CDR3 sequence: CASSPWTGVSYEQYF. As DNA, the CDR3 is TGTGCCAGCAGCCCATGGACAGGAGTTAGCTACGAGCAGTACTTC. The V call is TRBV11-2, the J call TRBJ2-7; 7 positions match TRBD1. The CDR3 is 15 residues long. Trimming took 5 bases from V and 3 from J; bases not matched to a gene: 10. Looked up from germline, CDR1 is SGHAT and CDR2 is FQNNGV.

This sequence joins TRBV10-3 and TRBJ1-4; the D gene is possibly TRBD1 (6 bases). The CDR3 length is 15 residues. Germline assignment: CDR1 ENHRY and CDR2 SYGVKD. V was trimmed by 0 bases and J by 5 bases, leaving 10 bases between them. The CDR3 bases are TGTGCCATCAGTGAGTCGAGCCAGGGGAATGAAAAACTGTTTTTT. As protein: CAISESSQGNEKLFF.